The sequence of this T cell receptor (beta chain) was determined in a study of post-analysis software for immune sequencing data. CDR3 length: 15 amino acids. Trimming left V 3 bases short and J 5 bases short, with 15 bases between. A word on this clonotype: The antigen is undetermined.

Study findings and constraints: Among about 5 TRBV segments more frequent in patients than controls were TRBV5-6, TRBV5-1 and TRBV20-1. Controls' normalized Chao1 diversity significantly exceeded that of multiple sclerosis patients.

Researchers reported that TCR beta cDNA libraries carried unique molecular identifiers. Once roughly 0.9 to 10 million T cells were used, approximately 520,000 cDNA molecules resulted. TCRdb recomputed calls from the PCR reads with MiXCR, one row per CDR3 protein. The profile shows about 400,000 distinct CDR3 sequences, roughly 35% of them singletons. The rearrangement uses TRBV12-3 or TRBV12-4 and TRBJ2-3; tentatively, D is TRBD1 or TRBD2 (6 bases each). Sequenced material: blood. The receptor's source is a girl between 10 and 17 years old with multiple sclerosis. The CDR3: CASSLVGGGQDTQYF. Here the CDR3 DNA reads TGTGCCAGCAGTTTGGTTGGAGGGGGTCAAGATACGCAGTATTTT.